This T cell receptor beta chain is from a study of shared clonotypes between healthy human individuals. Findings and limits, study-wide: Rarefaction revealed incomplete sorted-subset sequencing despite large depth. Clonotypes not shared had lower generation probabilities than those common to all four donors.

From CD4+ cells came CD45RA+ naive and CD45RA-negative memory subsets. Libraries were prepared by immunoSEQ multiplex PCR; TCRdb keeps only in-frame clonotypes and omits some of them. The data show some 2.4 million clones, 93% seen once. This clone was detected only once. Antigen unknown. The sample has other DNA sequences that encode this CDR3 too. The CDR3 consists of 14 residues. The V gene lost 1 base and the J gene lost 2 bases, with 8 bases spanning the gap. Germline assignment: CDR1 KGHSH and CDR2 LQKENI. The rearrangement uses TRBV18 and TRBJ1-2; D unresolved. The sequenced sample was naive CD4+ T cells from PBMCs. This sample's subset: CD45RA+ positively selected. The TCR comes from a man aged 18-30 years in good health. Some clones in this sample may be carry-over from other donors' samples. CDR3 in amino acids: CASSPQGQNYGYTF. The DNA for the CDR3 is TGTGCCAGCTCACCACAAGGGCAGAACTATGGCTACACCTTC.